The present T cell receptor (beta chain) was sequenced within a study of CD8 T cells in ankylosing spondylitis. Findings and limits, study-wide: Disease-linked clones were reportedly significantly enriched in matched ankylosing spondylitis synovial fluid. A TCR beta motif of several highly homologous variants appeared characteristic of ankylosing spondylitis blood.

Quantitative 5'-RACE with molecular barcodes produced the TCR beta libraries. From the 5' RACE reads, TCRdb called clonotypes with MiXCR, one entry per CDR3 protein. The repertoire holds about 300,000 distinct CDR3 sequences, more than 20% seen once, with roughly 3.4% in the top ten. This clonotype was counted ten times or more. The antigen is not known. Trimming at V came to 4 bases and at J to 1 base, leaving 10 bases not matched to a gene. The germline CDR1 and CDR2 sequences are SGHRS and YFSETQ. CDR3 length equals 17 residues. The chain carries TRBV5-1 and TRBJ2-1; the match to TRBD2 covers 8 bases. The sequence came from a female donor with ankylosing spondylitis or in good health (not recorded which). Sequenced sample: blood, either unsorted or a sorted T cell fraction (not recorded which). The CDR3 region is CASSPGLAGRSYNEQFF. As DNA, the CDR3 is TGCGCCAGCAGCCCTGGACTAGCTGGGAGGTCCTACAATGAGCAGTTCTTC. Based on the CDR3 plus reference TRBV5-1 and TRBJ2-1, the full variable domain is KAGVTQTPRYLIKTRGQQVTLSCSPISGHRSVSWYQQTPGQGLQFLFEYFSETQRNKGNFPGRFSGRQFSNSRSEMNVSTLELGDSALYLCASSPGLAGRSYNEQFFGPGTRLTVL.